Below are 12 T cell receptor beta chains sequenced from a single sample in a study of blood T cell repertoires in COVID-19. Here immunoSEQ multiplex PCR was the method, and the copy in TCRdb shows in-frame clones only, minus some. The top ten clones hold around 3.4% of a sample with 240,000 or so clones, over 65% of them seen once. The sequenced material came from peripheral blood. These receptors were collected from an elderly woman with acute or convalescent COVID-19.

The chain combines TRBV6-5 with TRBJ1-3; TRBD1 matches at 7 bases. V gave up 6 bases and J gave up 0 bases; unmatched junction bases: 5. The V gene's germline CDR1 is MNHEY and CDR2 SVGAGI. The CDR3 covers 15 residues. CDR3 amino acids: CASSRDRSSGNTIYF. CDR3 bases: TGTGCCAGCAGCCGGGACAGAAGCTCTGGAAACACCATATATTTT.

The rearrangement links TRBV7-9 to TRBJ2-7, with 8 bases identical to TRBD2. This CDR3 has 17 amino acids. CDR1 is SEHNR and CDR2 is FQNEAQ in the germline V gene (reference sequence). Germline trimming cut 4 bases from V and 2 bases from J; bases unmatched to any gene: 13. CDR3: CASSSLPSGRVTYEQYF. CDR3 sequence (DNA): TGTGCCAGCAGCTCCCTTCCGAGCGGGAGAGTTACCTACGAGCAGTACTTC.

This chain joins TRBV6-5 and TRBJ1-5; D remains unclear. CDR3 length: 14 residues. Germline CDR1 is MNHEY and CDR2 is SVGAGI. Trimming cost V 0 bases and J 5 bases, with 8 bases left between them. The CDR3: CASSYSRSYQPQHF. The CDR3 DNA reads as TGTGCCAGCAGTTACTCGCGGAGCTATCAGCCCCAGCATTTT.

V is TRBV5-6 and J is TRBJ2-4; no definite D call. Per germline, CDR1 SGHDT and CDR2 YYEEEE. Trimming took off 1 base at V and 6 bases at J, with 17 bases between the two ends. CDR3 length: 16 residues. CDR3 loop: CASSLRVFSERNIQYF. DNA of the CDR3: TGTGCCAGCAGCTTGCGAGTGTTTAGTGAGCGAAACATTCAGTACTTC.

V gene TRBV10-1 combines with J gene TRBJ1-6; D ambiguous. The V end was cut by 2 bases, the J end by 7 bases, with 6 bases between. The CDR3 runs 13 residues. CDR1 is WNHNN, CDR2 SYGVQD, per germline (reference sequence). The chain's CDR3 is CASSEVANSPLHF. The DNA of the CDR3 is TGCGCCAGCAGTGAGGTTGCGAATTCACCCCTCCACTTT.

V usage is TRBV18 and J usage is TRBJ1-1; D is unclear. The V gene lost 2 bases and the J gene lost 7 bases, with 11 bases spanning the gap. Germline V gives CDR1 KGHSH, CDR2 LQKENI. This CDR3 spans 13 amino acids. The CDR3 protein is CASSPSEEIEAFF. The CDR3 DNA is TGTGCCAGCTCACCATCCGAGGAGATTGAAGCTTTCTTT.

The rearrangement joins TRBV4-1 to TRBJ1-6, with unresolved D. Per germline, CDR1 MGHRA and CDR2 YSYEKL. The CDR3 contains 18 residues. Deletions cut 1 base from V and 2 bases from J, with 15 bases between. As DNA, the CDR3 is TGCGCCAGCAGCCAAGCCCCGCGGGGAGTAGCCTATAATTCACCCCTCCACTTT. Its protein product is CASSQAPRGVAYNSPLHF.

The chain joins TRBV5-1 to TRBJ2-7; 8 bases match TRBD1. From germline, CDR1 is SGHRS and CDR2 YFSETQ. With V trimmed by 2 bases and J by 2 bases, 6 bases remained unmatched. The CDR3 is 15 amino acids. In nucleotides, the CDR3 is TGCGCCAGCAGCTTTGGGCCGGGACAGGCCTACGAGCAGTACTTC. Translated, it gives CASSFGPGQAYEQYF.

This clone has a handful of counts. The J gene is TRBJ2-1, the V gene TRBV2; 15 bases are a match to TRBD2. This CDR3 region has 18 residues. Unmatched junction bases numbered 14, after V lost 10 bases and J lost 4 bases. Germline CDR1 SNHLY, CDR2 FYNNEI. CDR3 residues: CAKTGLAGGPSIYNEQFF. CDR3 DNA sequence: TGTGCCAAGACGGGACTAGCGGGGGGACCCTCAATTTACAATGAGCAGTTCTTC.

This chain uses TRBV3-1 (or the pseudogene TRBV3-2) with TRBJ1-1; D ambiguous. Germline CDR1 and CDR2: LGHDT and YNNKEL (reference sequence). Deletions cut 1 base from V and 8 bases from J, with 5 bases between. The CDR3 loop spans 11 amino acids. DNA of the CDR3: TGTGCCAGCAGCCAAGCGGAGGAAGCTTTCTTT. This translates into CASSQAEEAFF.

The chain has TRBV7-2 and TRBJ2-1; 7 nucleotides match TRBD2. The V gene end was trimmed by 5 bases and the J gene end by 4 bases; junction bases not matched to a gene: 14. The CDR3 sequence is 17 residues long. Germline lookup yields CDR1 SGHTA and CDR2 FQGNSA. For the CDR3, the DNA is TGTGCCAGCAGCCGCTCCGGGGGTAGCGGGCTTTACAATGAGCAGTTCTTC. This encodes CASSRSGGSGLYNEQFF.

The CDR3 DNA follows: TGTGCCAGCAGTCCTAATGTAAACACCATATATTTT. This gives the protein CASSPNVNTIYF. This chain uses TRBV6-5 with TRBJ1-3; D is ambiguous. Trimming stripped 5 bases from V and 6 bases from J, with 8 bases between. The CDR3 has 12 residues. Germline lookup yields CDR1 MNHEY and CDR2 SVGAGI.